This section outlines one T cell receptor beta chain sequence together with its context. Its antigen remains unknown. The sample belongs to a study of T-cell memory formation after mild COVID-19. Overall study context: Clusters of TCRs were largely donor specific.

TCRdb fed the 5' RACE reads into MiXCR, producing one record per CDR3 protein. Among about 57,000 distinct CDR3 sequences listed, 10% to 15% were seen once. Findings and caveats of the study: A balance of CD4 and CD8 characterized clones contracting day 15 to 85, whereas later expanders leaned CD4+. Pre-infection memory harbored some responding clones, suggesting cross-reactive memory joined.

J was trimmed by 4 bases and V by 3 bases; bases with no gene match: 6. Germline V lookup: CDR1 MGHRA, CDR2 YSYEKL. The CDR3 is made up of 15 amino acids. The TCR was taken from a man aged 18 to 29 who had mild COVID-19 (a few samples of this study predate the infection). Cell type and time point are not known. The chain uses TRBV4-1 and TRBJ2-3; 8 positions match TRBD2. Sequencing input: PBMCs or a T cell subset sorted from them (not recorded which). CDR3 sequence reads: CASSHTGLAPDTQYF. The DNA of the CDR3 is TGCGCCAGCAGCCACACCGGACTAGCCCCAGATACGCAGTATTTT.